This TCR beta chain was retrieved from a study of blood T cell repertoires in COVID-19. At the level of the study: Nucleic acid was either cDNA or gDNA, and it came from T cells, B-cell-depleted T cells, or PBMCs.

The CDR3 runs to 14 residues. From germline, CDR1 is ENHRY and CDR2 SYGVKD. V shed 11 bases and J 6 bases; nucleotides not matched to a gene: 10. Generated by immunoSEQ multiplex PCR, the TCRdb table keeps only in-frame clones and is missing some. The sample lists 200,000 to 300,000 clones; around 84% were seen once. Sequences were obtained from peripheral blood. The sequence was collected from a man between 60 and 75 years old with acute or convalescent COVID-19. The chain employs TRBV10-3 and TRBJ2-1; 10 nucleotides match TRBD2. For the CDR3, the DNA is TGTGCCCTCTCCCCAGCGGGAGGGGGCAATGAGCAGTTCTTC. This sequence encodes CALSPAGGGNEQFF.